The present T cell receptor (beta chain) was sequenced within a study of T cell responses to AZD1222 COVID-19 vaccine. Study-level background: Second doses were pooled across both intervals (about 4 or about 12 weeks). Study findings and constraints: Baseline testing showed seropositivity in only a handful of AZD1222 recipients. Within unmutated variant regions lay the reported targets of nearly half of spike-specific TCRs. Donors were chiefly white British, with a greater number of females, and clonal diversity was perhaps underestimated.

Some clones are missing from TCRdb's copy, which holds only in-frame ones; the method was immunoSEQ multiplex PCR. The repertoire has 100,000 to 150,000 clones, over 90% of them found once; the top ten carry approximately 1.6%. Notes on this clone: The target antigen is unknown.

The germline V gene has CDR1 MDHEN and CDR2 SYDVKM. Trimming at V came to 7 bases and at J to 5 bases, leaving 10 bases not matched to a gene. The CDR3 loop spans 15 amino acids. Sequencing was performed on peripheral blood, taken on day 0 of AZD1222 vaccination. The chain is built from TRBV28 and TRBJ2-5; the match to TRBD1 covers 10 bases. This receptor was taken from an adult in good health. This CDR3 reads CASTPGTGVAETQYF. As DNA, the CDR3 is TGTGCCAGCACCCCTGGGACAGGGGTGGCCGAGACCCAGTACTTC.